This entry lists 4 T cell receptor beta chains sequenced from one sample in a study of cytomegalovirus exposure and HLA in healthy donors. PCR employed 60 Vbeta and 13 Jbeta primers. Repertoires were generated with immunoSEQ multiplex PCR, while TCRdb's copy carries only in-frame clones and drops some. Counted here are 130,000 to 150,000 clones, about three quarters occurring once; the ten biggest clones make up about 0.62%. The sequencing input was PBMCs. Receptors originate from a male donor in good health and CMV-seronegative.

The V and J genes are TRBV5-8 and TRBJ2-7; 7 positions match TRBD1. CDR3 length equals 14 residues. V was clipped by 2 bases and J by 0 bases; unmatched bases: 2. CDR1 is SGHTS and CDR2 is YDEGEE in the germline V gene. Here the CDR3 DNA reads TGTGCCAGCAGCTTAGGACAGGCCTCCTACGAGCAGTACTTC. Protein product: CASSLGQASYEQYF.

This clone is a singleton in its sample. The chain carries TRBV5-1 and TRBJ2-7; 7 positions match TRBD2. This CDR3 region has 13 residues. CDR1 is SGHRS and CDR2 is YFSETQ in the germline V gene. J gave up 4 bases and V 6 bases, and 7 bases lay outside the gene matches. The DNA of the CDR3 is TGCGCCAGCACGGGCGGGAGCGTTTACGAGCAGTACTTC. The encoded protein is CASTGGSVYEQYF.

This sequence joins TRBV4-1 and TRBJ2-1; TRBD1 agrees at 7 bases. The CDR3 has 15 amino acids. The V gene's germline CDR1 is MGHRA and CDR2 YSYEKL. The V segment lost 10 bases and the J segment 5 bases; nucleotides outside the gene matches: 14. The CDR3 loop reads CATTPRGQLNNEQFF. The CDR3 region has the DNA TGCGCCACCACGCCAAGGGGACAGCTAAACAATGAGCAGTTCTTC.

The gene calls are TRBV6-6 and TRBJ2-3; 8 positions agree with TRBD1. V lost 8 bases, J lost 2 bases, and 6 bases stayed unmatched. The CDR3 is made up of 14 amino acids. Germline lookup yields CDR1 MNHNY and CDR2 SVGAGI (reference sequence). Written as DNA, the CDR3 is TGTGCCAGCGGACGACAGGGGACCACAGATACGCAGTATTTT. It is translated as CASGRQGTTDTQYF.